This TCR beta chain was recovered during a study of beta chain features in type 1 diabetes. Study in general: No patient-donor differences in age, gender, total cells or subset yield. Nearly 110,000,000 sorted cells were examined across all samples. General study results and limits: The VDJ junctions of type 1 diabetes patients carried fewer insertions and more deletions. In all four CD4+ subsets, TCRB CDR3 length was significantly, moderately reduced in type 1 diabetes. A closer apparent resemblance between naive, central memory and Treg TCRB repertoires was seen in patients than in healthy donors.

Of the isolated RNA, all was reverse transcribed, and so the sequenced material was expressed TCRB transcripts. TCRdb's copy holds only in-frame clones and misses some; the assay was immunoSEQ multiplex PCR. The sample holds 300,000 to 350,000 clones, approximately 10% seen once. With respect to this clone: Its target is unknown.

CDR1 and CDR2 from the germline V gene are SQVTM and ANQGSEA. Trimming shortened V by 2 bases and J by 4 bases, and 11 bases separated the two germline ends. CDR3 length: 14 residues. The chain carries TRBV29-1 and TRBJ2-2; a weak D match, TRBD2 (6 bases). The TCR comes from a man aged 30 to 45 with type 1 diabetes. The sample taken for sequencing was central memory CD4+ T cells from blood. The CDR3 coding sequence is TGCAGCGTTGAAAAGGGAGCGGGCACCGGGGAGCTGTTTTTT. Its translation: CSVEKGAGTGELFF.